These 6 T cell receptor beta chains were all obtained from the same sample, sequenced in a study of cytomegalovirus exposure and HLA in healthy donors. PCR primers comprised 60 Vbeta and 13 Jbeta primers. Repertoires were generated with immunoSEQ multiplex PCR, while TCRdb's copy carries only in-frame clones and drops some. This listing includes approximately 210,000 clones. The material sequenced was PBMCs. The receptor source for this set is a woman under 40 in good health and CMV-seropositive.

The CDR3 DNA reads as TGTGCCAGCAGTTACTCCCGGCTAGCGGCCTACGAGCAGTACTTC. Translation gives CASSYSRLAAYEQYF. This sequence joins TRBV6-5 and TRBJ2-7; TRBD2 matches at 7 bases. Germline CDR1 reads MNHEY; CDR2 reads SVGAGI. The CDR3 sequence is 15 residues long. V trimming: 0 bases; J trimming: 2 bases; junction bases outside the gene matches: 4.

The gene calls are TRBV5-1 and TRBJ1-1; D is perhaps TRBD1 (6 bases). Germline values: CDR1 SGHRS, CDR2 YFSETQ. The CDR3 totals 15 residues. V was pared by 3 bases and J by 1 base, with 13 bases between. CDR3 in DNA: TGCGCCAGCAGCTCTACGGGACACCCGAACACTGAAGCTTTCTTT. Residues: CASSSTGHPNTEAFF.

The chain employs TRBV27 and TRBJ1-5, with TRBD1 as a possible D gene (5 bases). The V end was cut by 5 bases, the J end by 4 bases, with 12 bases between. The V gene's germline CDR1 is MNHEY and CDR2 SMNVEV (reference sequence). The CDR3 contains 14 residues. The CDR3 region is CASSLTDRNQPQHF. Written as DNA, the CDR3 is TGTGCCAGCAGTCTTACAGACAGAAATCAGCCCCAGCATTTT.

V gene TRBV7-8 combines with J gene TRBJ1-1; tentatively, D is TRBD1 (5 bases). Trimming pared 2 bases from V and 0 bases from J, leaving 13 bases between. This CDR3 spans 16 amino acids. CDR1 SGHVS and CDR2 FQNEAQ come from the germline V gene. CDR3 sequence (DNA): TGTGCCAGCAGCTTACGAACAGGCGGTTTGAACACTGAAGCTTTCTTT. As protein: CASSLRTGGLNTEAFF.

The chain couples TRBV5-1 to TRBJ2-2; weak D call: TRBD1 (6 bases). The CDR3 contains 15 residues. Germline V gene data show CDR1 as SGHRS and CDR2 as YFSETQ. V was pared by 0 bases and J by 2 bases, with 8 bases between. The CDR3, as DNA: TGCGCCAGCAGCTTGGAGGACAGTAACACCGGGGAGCTGTTTTTT. Amino acids: CASSLEDSNTGELFF.

This sequence joins TRBV19 and TRBJ1-2, with D perhaps TRBD1 (6 bases). Germline assignment: CDR1 LNHDA and CDR2 SQIVND (reference sequence). Trimming cost V 2 bases and J 3 bases, with 13 bases left between them. This CDR3 region has 15 residues. The CDR3 here is CASSILGGTDYGYTF. The CDR3 nucleotides read TGTGCCAGTAGTATACTAGGGGGAACCGACTATGGCTACACCTTC.